The sequence of this T cell receptor (beta chain) was determined in a study of blood T cell repertoires in COVID-19. Study-wide context: There were acute and convalescent COVID-19 samples, and they came from the United States, Italy and Spain.

As processed by the authors: Reference gene primer amplification in the assay estimated nucleated cell counts. Assay used: immunoSEQ multiplex PCR; TCRdb lists only in-frame clones, some missing. The DNA gave D and trimming, while V, J and clone size come from that table. The sample records a few hundred thousand clones, nearly 90% being singletons. Losses at the gene ends were 4 bases for V and 3 bases for J; bases not matched to a gene: 6. This CDR3 spans 14 amino acids. Germline CDR1 is MDHEN and CDR2 is SYDVKM. This clone was detected once. Sequenced input: peripheral blood. The sequence came from a human donor in a cohort sampled during active COVID-19. The chain carries TRBV28 and TRBJ2-7; 7 bases are shared with TRBD2. CDR3 protein: CASSSGEGLYEQYF. The CDR3 DNA reads as TGTGCCAGCAGTTCGGGGGAGGGCCTCTACGAGCAGTACTTC.